A selection of T cell receptor beta chains follows, all from one sample in a study of blood T cell repertoires in COVID-19. Method: immunoSEQ multiplex PCR; TCRdb's copy keeps in-frame clones and lacks some. This table has 60,000 or so clones, over 80% appearing once. Sequences were obtained from peripheral blood. The receptors originated from a young man with COVID-19, enrolled during active disease. The CDR3 runs from the conserved cysteine through the conserved F or W. Each record gives: J gene, D gene, V gene, CDR3 protein. A D gene is named only where the DNA matches it firmly.

>TRBJ1-5|TRBD1|TRBV19
CASSISGQGSNQPQHF
>TRBJ2-7|.|TRBV19
CASSMSSGSYEQYF
>TRBJ1-5|TRBD1|TRBV6-5
CASIRGHQPQHF
>TRBJ1-5|TRBD1|TRBV3-1/TRBV3-2
CASSQDDRVGQPQHF
>TRBJ2-3|.|TRBV20-1
CSASRPGEDTQYF
>TRBJ1-1|TRBD1|TRBV11-2
CASGDRMNTEAFF
>TRBJ2-4|.|TRBV6-2/TRBV6-3
CASSYSSTGLAKNIQYF
>TRBJ2-5|TRBD1|TRBV14
CASSQRDRAETQYF
>TRBJ2-7|.|TRBV3-1/TRBV3-2
CASSQDSLGAEYEQYF
>TRBJ2-7|TRBD1|TRBV9
CASSVGAGGETYEQYF
>TRBJ2-3|TRBD1|TRBV19
CASSMGTGGSYTQYF
>TRBJ1-2|.|TRBV29-1
CSVGSGGSYGYTF
>TRBJ1-5|TRBD1|TRBV7-8
CASSRGQLGNQPQHF
>TRBJ2-3|.|TRBV21-1
CASSKVGHRGRYTQYF
>TRBJ1-4|TRBD1|TRBV19
CASSLTGGWNEKLFF
>TRBJ2-3|.|TRBV5-5
CASSYSHLRGRTDTQYF
>TRBJ2-1|.|TRBV7-8
CASSLGASYEQFF
>TRBJ1-1|.|TRBV11-2
CASSLGYRVTEAFF
>TRBJ1-1|TRBD1|TRBV4-1
CASSQEAGGWSEAFF
>TRBJ2-1|.|TRBV6-2/TRBV6-3
CASSYRGGANEQFF
>TRBJ1-4|.|TRBV30
CAGWPREGEKLFF
>TRBJ2-7|TRBD2|TRBV3-1/TRBV3-2
CASSRGLAGVEQYF
>TRBJ2-7|.|TRBV7-9
CASSAGQSLAAYEQYF
>TRBJ2-7|TRBD2|TRBV6-6
CASSPPSFSGEGPLAYEQYF
>TRBJ2-5|.|TRBV15
CATRWGDSVGETQYF
>TRBJ1-2|TRBD1|TRBV28
CASSLGTGPYGYTF
>TRBJ1-5|.|TRBV18
CASSPPNRDGQPQHF
>TRBJ1-4|.|TRBV27
CASRPSPASEKLFF
>TRBJ1-2|TRBD1|TRBV28
CASSLLGTGRGKGYGYTF
>TRBJ2-7|TRBD2|TRBV4-1
CASSLGTTQSEQYF
>TRBJ2-2|.|TRBV6-2/TRBV6-3
CASSYLLESTGELFF
>TRBJ1-6|TRBD1|TRBV7-9
CASRKGQGSSYNSPLHF
>TRBJ2-1|TRBD1|TRBV11-2
CASSLAEGALGNEQFF
>TRBJ2-2|TRBD2|TRBV30
CAWSGLAEQPGELFF
>TRBJ1-1|.|TRBV24-1
CATGTAREAFF
>TRBJ2-3|.|TRBV5-5
CASSPPTLESQYF
>TRBJ2-7|.|TRBV15
CATSRDRDEEQYF
>TRBJ2-7|TRBD1|TRBV10-3
CAISEGRGPEQYF
>TRBJ1-1|.|TRBV28
CASSWGVGEAFF
>TRBJ2-3|.|TRBV29-1
CSANGSGKRGDTQYF
>TRBJ2-2|.|TRBV11-2
CASSLQGATGELFF
>TRBJ2-3|TRBD2|TRBV19
CASSINLSGRSDTQYF
>TRBJ1-2|.|TRBV5-6
CASRLGATYTF
>TRBJ2-7|TRBD1|TRBV5-1
CASSLGTGPSYEQYF
>TRBJ2-7|TRBD2|TRBV7-2
CASSSLAGVGYEQYF
>TRBJ1-6|TRBD1|TRBV19
CASSDPGQGSNSPLHF
>TRBJ1-2|.|TRBV6-1
CASSEVRSGYGYTF
>TRBJ2-3|TRBD2|TRBV24-1
CATTGGLATDTQYF
>TRBJ1-2|TRBD1|TRBV28
CASSLSGTGYGYTF
>TRBJ2-7|.|TRBV18
CASSPGHLYEQYF
>TRBJ1-1|.|TRBV2
CASTGSSRQDEAFF